Each of the 10 T cell receptor beta chains below was sequenced from the same sample in a study of blood T cell repertoires in COVID-19. The method was immunoSEQ multiplex PCR; TCRdb's version includes in-frame clones alone and lacks a portion of them. The sample gives over 120,000 clones, roughly 90% of which show up once; over 2.5% is in the top ten. Input material: peripheral blood. The origin of the receptors is a man in his sixties with active or convalescent COVID-19.

The chain joins TRBV5-5 to TRBJ2-7, with D tentatively TRBD1 (5 bases). The V and J ends lost 4 bases and 6 bases respectively, with 20 bases between them. The CDR3 runs 15 residues. In germline, CDR1 is SGHKS, CDR2 YYEKEE (reference sequence). DNA for the CDR3: TGTGCCAGCAGCGATCGGACATCTACCGATTCCGAGCAGTACTTC. It specifies CASSDRTSTDSEQYF.

This chain uses TRBV27 with TRBJ2-6; 11 bases align to TRBD1. The germline V gene encodes CDR1 MNHEY and CDR2 SMNVEV (reference sequence). J was trimmed by 2 bases and V by 5 bases; bases with no gene match: 14. The CDR3 contains 20 residues. The CDR3 here is CASSMLAIGQGATGANVLTF. The CDR3 DNA reads as TGTGCCAGCAGTATGCTAGCCATCGGACAGGGGGCAACTGGGGCCAACGTCCTGACTTTC. Filled out from reference TRBV27 and TRBJ2-6, the complete variable domain reads EAQVTQNPRYLITVTGKKLTVTCSQNMNHEYMSWYRQDPGLGLRQIYYSMNVEVTDKGDVPEGYKVSRKEKRNFPLILESPSPNQTSLYFCASSMLAIGQGATGANVLTFGAGSRLTVL.

The rearrangement links TRBV2 to TRBJ1-1; 8 bases line up with TRBD1. J was trimmed by 4 bases and V by 2 bases; bases with no gene match: 3. Germline V gene lookup returns CDR1 SNHLY and CDR2 FYNNEI. CDR3 size: 14 residues. CDR3 in amino acids: CASSELTGVTEAFF. The CDR3, as DNA: TGTGCCAGCAGTGAATTGACAGGGGTCACTGAAGCTTTCTTT.

The V and J genes are TRBV7-2 and TRBJ1-5; D remains ambiguous. V was shortened by 5 bases and J by 1 base, with 15 bases between the two germline ends. This CDR3 contains 16 residues. CDR1 SGHTA and CDR2 FQGNSA come from the germline V gene. The CDR3 region is CASSLMPPTSNQPQHF. The DNA of the CDR3 is TGTGCCAGCAGCCTAATGCCTCCCACGAGCAATCAGCCCCAGCATTTT.

J is TRBJ1-1 and V is TRBV19, with D maybe TRBD1 (5 bases). The V end lost 7 bases, the J end lost 5 bases, and 17 bases lay between the germline ends. Germline V gene sequence: CDR1 LNHDA, CDR2 SQIVND (reference sequence). The CDR3 length is 14 residues. In DNA, the CDR3 is TGTGCCAGTACCTTTTGGGGGGGTGGTACTGAAGCTTTCTTT. The encoded protein is CASTFWGGGTEAFF.

The chain uses TRBV18 and TRBJ1-6; D remains unclear. The CDR3 covers 15 residues. V lost 5 bases, J lost 6 bases, and 14 bases lay in between. Per germline, CDR1 KGHSH and CDR2 LQKENI. The CDR3: CASSAAMGGNSPLHF. The CDR3 DNA is TGTGCCAGCTCAGCCGCTATGGGAGGTAATTCACCCCTCCACTTT.

V and J are TRBV6-5 and TRBJ2-7; D gene unclear. Looked up from germline, CDR1 is MNHEY and CDR2 is SVGAGI. V was clipped by 6 bases and J by 5 bases, with 14 bases between them. The CDR3 is 13 residues long. The CDR3 DNA reads as TGTGCCAGCAGCCCGACGGCAACTAACGAGCAGTACTTC. This encodes CASSPTATNEQYF.

The V call is TRBV3-1 (or the pseudogene TRBV3-2), the J call TRBJ1-6; D is uncertain. The germline V gene has CDR1 LGHDT and CDR2 YNNKEL (reference sequence). V lost 5 bases to trimming and J lost 7 bases, with 12 bases between them. The CDR3 is made up of 14 amino acids. In nucleotides, the CDR3 is TGTGCCAGCAGCTCCCTGGAGGGCAATTCACCCCTCCACTTT. This encodes CASSSLEGNSPLHF.

This clone was seen a single time. The V gene is TRBV6-6, the J gene TRBJ1-1; D remains unclear. Germline V gives CDR1 MNHNY, CDR2 SVGAGI (reference sequence). CDR3 length equals 12 residues. V was trimmed by 11 bases and J by 5 bases, leaving 15 bases between them. CDR3: CAVRTGMTEAFF. The DNA of the CDR3 is TGTGCCGTTCGGACGGGGATGACTGAAGCTTTCTTT.

This chain joins TRBV6-6 and TRBJ1-2, with D possibly matching TRBD1 (5 bases). Trimming stripped 7 bases from V and 8 bases from J, with 20 bases between. Germline V CDR1 and CDR2: MNHNY, SVGAGI (reference sequence). CDR3 length equals 14 residues. The CDR3: CASTLRDSSRGYTF. CDR3 sequence (DNA): TGTGCCAGCACGCTTAGGGACTCAAGCCGGGGCTACACCTTC.